The 25 T cell receptor beta chains below all came from one sample that was sequenced in a study of blood T cell repertoires in COVID-19. Generated by immunoSEQ multiplex PCR, the TCRdb table keeps only in-frame clones and is missing some. The table has some 150,000 clones, about nine tenths seen once. Source material: peripheral blood. The receptor set was obtained from a man in his fifties or sixties with active or convalescent COVID-19.

The rearrangement uses TRBV3-1 (or the pseudogene TRBV3-2) and TRBJ1-3; possibly TRBD1 for D (5 bases). V was clipped by 1 base and J by 3 bases, with 19 bases between them. The CDR3 spans 18 residues. CDR1 LGHDT and CDR2 YNNKEL come from the germline V gene (reference sequence). The CDR3 spells CASSQAGRAGGVGNTIYF. CDR3 coding DNA: TGTGCCAGCAGCCAAGCGGGAAGGGCGGGGGGTGTTGGAAACACCATATATTTT.

This chain connects TRBV25-1 to TRBJ2-7; D may be TRBD1 (5 bases). Germline V CDR1 and CDR2: MGHDK, SYGVNS. The CDR3 runs to 16 residues. V lost 3 bases and J lost 5, with 20 bases in between. The CDR3 bases are TGTGCCAGCAGTGATGGGTCGTCAGGGCCCCGCCACGAGCAGTACTTC. This sequence encodes CASSDGSSGPRHEQYF.

This chain connects TRBV2 to TRBJ1-2, with a tentative D call TRBD1 (6 bases). Germline CDR1 and CDR2: SNHLY and FYNNEI. Trimming removed 5 bases at V and 2 bases at J, with 24 bases between. This CDR3 spans 18 amino acids. The CDR3 DNA is TGTGCCAGCAGTTTAGGGGTTGGCAGGGGAGTAATGAACTATGGCTACACCTTC. Protein product: CASSLGVGRGVMNYGYTF.

The chain joins TRBV7-2 to TRBJ2-5; 9 bases align to TRBD1. The CDR3 is made up of 15 amino acids. Trimming took 5 bases from V and 5 from J; bases not matched to a gene: 9. Germline V gene sequence: CDR1 SGHTA, CDR2 FQGNSA. CDR3: CASSHPQGAWETQYF. The CDR3 nucleotides read TGTGCCAGCAGCCACCCACAGGGGGCCTGGGAGACCCAGTACTTC.

The rearrangement links TRBV4-3 to TRBJ1-1; D is possibly TRBD1 (6 bases). The CDR3 extends over 14 amino acids. CDR1 is LGHNA, CDR2 YSLEER, per germline. With 6 bases removed from V and 3 bases from J, the gap between germline ends came to 14 bases. Written as DNA, the CDR3 is TGCGCCAGCAGGATTCAGGGGTCGTACACTGAAGCTTTCTTT. This codes for CASRIQGSYTEAFF.

V and J are TRBV6-5 and TRBJ1-2, with TRBD1 matching over 7 bases. Germline CDR1 reads MNHEY; CDR2 reads SVGAGI. The CDR3 loop spans 16 amino acids. V was clipped by 0 bases and J by 1 base; unmatched bases: 5. The CDR3 bases are TGTGCCAGCAGTTACTCAGGGACAGTGCTTAACTATGGCTACACCTTC. Protein: CASSYSGTVLNYGYTF.

The genes are TRBV7-2 and TRBJ1-5; 7 bases map to TRBD1. V was pared by 2 bases and J by 4 bases, with 14 bases of the junction left unmatched. This CDR3 has 18 residues. CDR1 and CDR2 (germline): SGHTA, FQGNSA. The CDR3 sequence is CASSLKARQGGKNQPQHF. For the CDR3, the DNA is TGTGCCAGCAGCTTAAAAGCCCGACAGGGTGGGAAGAATCAGCCCCAGCATTTT.

The CDR3 DNA is TGTGCCAGCAGTAATCACAGGGCTTCTAGCAATCAGCCCCAGCATTTT. Amino acids: CASSNHRASSNQPQHF. The gene calls are TRBV2 and TRBJ1-5, with D tentatively TRBD1 (6 bases). Germline CDR1 SNHLY, CDR2 FYNNEI. Trimming left V 5 bases short and J 0 bases short, with 14 bases between. The CDR3 extends over 16 amino acids.

The chain links TRBV28 to TRBJ1-1, with TRBD1 identical over 8 bases. This CDR3 comprises 15 residues. Germline trimming cut 6 bases from V and 4 bases from J; bases unmatched to any gene: 10. Per the germline V gene, CDR1 is MDHEN and CDR2 is SYDVKM. The CDR3 coding sequence is TGTGCCAGCAGACCCTCGGACAGGGAGAGCACTGAAGCTTTCTTT. This sequence encodes CASRPSDRESTEAFF.

This clone appeared once. The chain carries TRBV10-3 and TRBJ1-3; D is unclear. CDR1 and CDR2 from the germline V gene are ENHRY and SYGVKD. The V gene lost 3 bases and the J gene lost 2 bases, with 14 bases spanning the gap. The CDR3 is 16 amino acids. Here the CDR3 DNA reads TGTGCCATCAGTGAAGAGGGAACACTTCCTGGAAACACCATATATTTT. Encoded protein: CAISEEGTLPGNTIYF.

The genes are TRBV6-5 and TRBJ1-3, with 7 nucleotides matching TRBD1. The CDR3 consists of 14 residues. With 4 bases clipped from V and 5 bases from J, the junction kept 5 bases outside the gene matches. Looked up from germline, CDR1 is MNHEY and CDR2 is SVGAGI. Here the CDR3 DNA reads TGTGCCAGCAGTTCCGACAGGGTACGAAACACCATATATTTT. Its translation is CASSSDRVRNTIYF.

The gene calls are TRBV28 and TRBJ2-5; no clear D gene. The V and J ends lost 4 bases and 1 base respectively, with 7 bases between them. Germline CDR1 is MDHEN and CDR2 is SYDVKM. The CDR3 extends over 13 amino acids. CDR3 in amino acids: CASSYLLQETQYF. DNA of the CDR3: TGTGCCAGCAGTTATCTCCTCCAAGAGACCCAGTACTTC.

This clone was recorded a few times. The chain combines TRBV18 with TRBJ2-7; TRBD2 might be the D (6 bases). Germline loops: CDR1 KGHSH, CDR2 LQKENI. This CDR3 contains 14 residues. V was trimmed by 3 bases and J by 0 bases, leaving 9 bases between them. The CDR3 region is CASSPDGSSYEQYF. The CDR3 region has the DNA TGTGCCAGCTCACCGGACGGGAGCTCCTACGAGCAGTACTTC.

CDR3 protein: CASSADRGPQHF. DNA for the CDR3: TGTGCCAGCAGTGCCGACAGGGGGCCCCAGCATTTT. This sequence joins TRBV12-3 or TRBV12-4 and TRBJ1-5; 8 nucleotides agree with TRBD1. The CDR3 spans 12 residues. V lost 5 bases and J lost 9; bases outside the gene matches: 3.

The chain links TRBV6-5 to TRBJ2-5; TRBD1 matches 7 bases. CDR3 length: 14 residues. Germline V gene lookup returns CDR1 MNHEY and CDR2 SVGAGI. The J segment lost 3 bases and the V segment lost 4 bases, leaving 5 bases of the junction unmatched. CDR3 protein: CASSFRQGEETQYF. The CDR3 nucleotides are TGTGCCAGCAGTTTCCGACAGGGCGAAGAGACCCAGTACTTC.

The rearrangement joins TRBV28 to TRBJ1-5; D is undetermined. Germline CDR1 MDHEN, CDR2 SYDVKM. V lost 6 bases and J 2 bases, leaving 8 bases between the germline ends. The CDR3 spans 13 residues. The CDR3 protein is CASRSSGNQPQHF. For the CDR3, the DNA is TGTGCCAGCAGATCCAGCGGCAATCAGCCCCAGCATTTT.

The chain has TRBV30 and TRBJ2-7, with 10 positions matching TRBD1. This CDR3 spans 11 amino acids. V shed 2 bases, J shed 12 bases, and the junction held 4 bases outside the gene matches. Germline V gene data show CDR1 as GTSNPN and CDR2 as SVGIG (reference sequence). Here the CDR3 reads CAWSRTGGRYF. Written as DNA, the CDR3 is TGTGCCTGGAGTCGGACAGGGGGACGGTACTTC. The entire variable domain, with the rest obtained from reference TRBV30 and TRBJ2-7, is as follows: SQTIHQWPATLVQPVGSPLSLECTVEGTSNPNLYWYRQAAGRGLQLLFYSVGIGQISSEVPQNLSASRPQDRQFILSSKKLLLSDSGFYLCAWSRTGGRYFGPGTRLTVT.

The chain employs TRBV28 and TRBJ1-1; 8 nucleotides match TRBD1. CDR1 MDHEN and CDR2 SYDVKM come from the germline V gene. V lost 4 bases and J lost 3; bases outside the gene matches: 7. The CDR3 length is 15 residues. The CDR3 bases are TGTGCCAGCAGTTCCCCCAGGGGGCTTTACACTGAAGCTTTCTTT. Translation gives CASSSPRGLYTEAFF.

The gene calls are TRBV6-5 and TRBJ2-3; tentative D call: TRBD2 (5 bases). Per the germline V gene, CDR1 is MNHEY and CDR2 is SVGAGI. Trimming removed 6 bases from V and 3 bases from J, with 16 bases in between. The CDR3 length is 15 residues. Here the CDR3 reads CASRDSQRATDTQYF. In nucleotides, the CDR3 is TGTGCCAGCAGGGACTCCCAGAGGGCGACAGATACGCAGTATTTT.

V usage is TRBV19 and J usage is TRBJ2-6, with D unclear. Germline V gene sequence: CDR1 LNHDA, CDR2 SQIVND (reference sequence). The CDR3 runs to 16 residues. V dropped 5 bases and J dropped 0 bases, with 11 bases sitting between them. The DNA for the CDR3 is TGTGCCAGTAGTGGCAGTAAATTCTCTGGGGCCAACGTCCTGACTTTC. It specifies CASSGSKFSGANVLTF.

This sequence joins TRBV7-9 and TRBJ2-5, with a weak D call TRBD2 (6 bases). Germline CDR1 SEHNR, CDR2 FQNEAQ (reference sequence). V was clipped by 1 base and J by 5 bases, with 14 bases between them. This CDR3 region has 15 residues. The CDR3 loop reads CASSLVVADGETQYF. In DNA form, the CDR3 reads TGTGCCAGCAGCTTAGTAGTAGCGGACGGGGAGACCCAGTACTTC.

The chain has TRBV15 and TRBJ1-1; D is uncertain. This CDR3 is built from 15 residues. Trimming stripped 0 bases from V and 1 base from J, with 9 bases between. The germline V gene encodes CDR1 LNHNV and CDR2 YYDKDF (reference sequence). CDR3 in amino acids: CATSRDPLKNTEAFF. The CDR3 DNA reads as TGTGCCACCAGCAGAGATCCCCTAAAGAACACTGAAGCTTTCTTT.

V and J are TRBV3-1 (or the pseudogene TRBV3-2) and TRBJ1-4; 7 bases agree with TRBD1. CDR1 is LGHDT and CDR2 is YNNKEL in the germline V gene (reference sequence). The CDR3 is 16 residues long. V shed 3 bases and J 1 base; nucleotides not matched to a gene: 5. In DNA, the CDR3 is TGTGCCAGCAGCCATACAGGGGCGGGAACTAATGAAAAACTGTTTTTT. The encoded protein is CASSHTGAGTNEKLFF.

This chain uses TRBV7-2 with TRBJ2-7; 10 bases are shared with TRBD2. Unmatched junction bases numbered 8, after V lost 5 bases and J lost 4 bases. CDR3 size: 15 residues. Germline lookup yields CDR1 SGHTA and CDR2 FQGNSA. In DNA, the CDR3 is TGTGCCAGCAGCAACCCTAGCGGGAGTGGGTACGAGCAGTACTTC. Its translation: CASSNPSGSGYEQYF.

The chain joins TRBV5-6 to TRBJ2-7, with D tentatively TRBD2 (6 bases). The length of the CDR3 is 15 residues. Per germline, CDR1 SGHDT and CDR2 YYEEEE. Trimming removed 1 base from V and 1 base from J, with 12 bases in between. The CDR3 DNA reads as TGTGCCAGCAGCTTGAAGAGGAGGGGATCCTACGAGCAGTACTTC. This codes for CASSLKRRGSYEQYF.